This entry concerns a single T cell receptor (beta chain). Per the original methods: Estimation of nucleated cell counts relied on the amplification of reference gene primers. The data were produced by immunoSEQ multiplex PCR, yet TCRdb's version contains in-frame clones alone and is incomplete. For V, J and clone size, that table is used; D and trimming come from the DNA. This table holds about 75,000 clones, almost 90% found once. This sample is part of a study of blood T cell repertoires in COVID-19. Study summary: The study drew acute and convalescent COVID-19 samples from the United States, Italy and Spain. PBMCs, B-cell-depleted T cells, or T cells provided the cDNA or gDNA that made up the material.

Trimming removed 2 bases from V and 8 bases from J; junction bases left unmatched: 5. Germline V CDR1 and CDR2: SGHDT, YYEEEE. The CDR3 is 16 amino acids. The sample taken for sequencing was peripheral blood. V is TRBV5-6 and J is TRBJ2-2; 14 positions match TRBD2. This TCR derives from a human donor in a cohort sampled during active COVID-19. CDR3 region: CASSFRTSGGSGELFF. In DNA, the CDR3 is TGTGCCAGCAGCTTCCGGACTAGCGGGGGGTCGGGGGAGCTGTTTTTT.